This record concerns one TCR beta chain sequence. The repertoire was sequenced with immunoSEQ multiplex PCR; TCRdb's copy has only in-frame clones and lacks some. The table lists roughly 100,000 clones, almost 90% of them singletons. This specimen comes from a study of control samples from healthy donors and cancer patients. The V end lost 0 bases, the J end lost 5 bases, and 12 bases lay between the germline ends. This CDR3 region has 15 residues. Looked up from germline, CDR1 is LGHDT and CDR2 is YNNKEL (reference sequence). The genes are TRBV3-1 (or the pseudogene TRBV3-2) and TRBJ2-3; D may match TRBD1 or TRBD2 (5 bases each). The sequenced material came from blood. This TCR came from a man aged 25-45 years in good health. The CDR3 DNA is TGTGCCAGCAGCCAAGAACGGGATGGGGGAGATACGCAGTATTTT. Protein sequence: CASSQERDGGDTQYF.